This record concerns one T cell receptor beta chain sequence. Its antigen is not known. One end of the junction fails to match germline, which may point to a read error. The data belong to a study of Graves' ophthalmopathy and Graves' hyperthyroidism. Findings and limits, study-wide: Ophthalmopathy progression predictions by the model showed 72% to 80% specificity and about 71% sensitivity.

Amplification of TCR beta CDR3 regions used RNA transcripts. After a first-round RT-PCR with HTBI primers, a second-round multiplex PCR was run. TCRdb called the multiplex PCR reads again in MiXCR, with one record for every CDR3 protein. The sample lists hundreds of thousands of distinct CDR3 sequences, around 40% occurring once. This CDR3 contains 16 residues. The V gene's germline CDR1 is ENHRY and CDR2 SYGVKD. The source is an adult man with Graves' ophthalmopathy. The genes are TRBV10-3 and TRBJ2-2, with TRBD1 identical over 7 bases. Sample: peripheral blood. The chain's CDR3 is CAISTPLERGHRGAVF. In nucleotides, the CDR3 is TGTGCCATCAGTACCCCCCTTGAGAGGGGGCACCGGGGAGCTGTTTTT.